The following is a T cell receptor beta chain sequence with its context. Its antigen remains unknown. The data derive from a study of monozygotic twins with cystic fibrosis. Assay used: immunoSEQ multiplex PCR; TCRdb lists only in-frame clones, some missing. The sample comprises some 15,000 clones, approximately 85% of which are singletons, and 1.1% rests with the top ten. CDR1 and CDR2 (germline): MNHEY, SMNVEV (reference sequence). The CDR3 totals 15 residues. V lost 6 bases, J lost 2 bases, and 5 bases stayed unmatched. Study findings and constraints: No link emerged between shared CDR3 counts and age, concordance or severity. Monozygotic CF twins shared more identical nucleotide clonotypes than unrelated patients. V usage most resembled the co-twin in 13 of 16 pairs.

The sample comprised blood. This receptor was obtained from a boy aged 5-17 years with cystic fibrosis. The chain has TRBV27 and TRBJ2-7; 12 bases line up with TRBD2. Here the CDR3 reads CASSHLAGGAYEQYF. The CDR3 nucleotides are TGTGCCAGCAGCCACCTAGCGGGGGGGGCCTACGAGCAGTACTTC.